This TCR beta chain came from a study of blood T cell repertoires in COVID-19. The protocol was immunoSEQ multiplex PCR, while the TCRdb copy is restricted to in-frame clones and leaves out a portion. The table has 250,000 or so clones, around 80% seen once. Sequencing was done on a sample of PBMCs or T cells enriched from blood (not recorded which). The sequence derives from a man in his 60s who had recovered from COVID-19.

CDR3 DNA sequence: TGTGCCAGCTCACCGTTGGACAGGGGTTCGAGCACCGGGGAGCTGTTTTTT. It translates to CASSPLDRGSSTGELFF. The chain is built from TRBV18 and TRBJ2-2, with 9 bases fitting TRBD1. After removal of 3 bases from V and 4 bases from J, the junction contained 9 bases not matched to a gene. In germline, CDR1 is KGHSH, CDR2 LQKENI. This CDR3 is 17 amino acids long.